Described below is a single T cell receptor beta chain sequence and its context. Profiled with immunoSEQ multiplex PCR; TCRdb holds only in-frame clones, not every one. This table holds about 60,000 clones, about 91% found once. This sample was included in a study of T cell changes during pregnancy in multiple sclerosis. CDR1 and CDR2 from the germline V gene are WSHSY and SAAADI. V shed 6 bases, J shed 4 bases, and the junction held 8 bases outside the gene matches. The CDR3 length is 15 residues. The genes are TRBV10-2 and TRBJ1-4; 7 nucleotides align to TRBD1. The source of this sequence is a female donor with multiple sclerosis, enrolled in a pregnancy study. The material was peripheral blood, obtained before pregnancy. The CDR3 DNA is TGCGCCAGCAGAGATACCGGGACAGTTAATGAAAAACTGTTTTTT. It specifies CASRDTGTVNEKLFF.